This paragraph reports one T cell receptor (beta chain). The data were obtained in a study of blood T cell repertoires in COVID-19. As for the study in general: Sites across the United States, Italy and Spain contributed samples from acute and convalescent COVID-19. T cells, B-cell-depleted T cells, or PBMCs provided the cDNA or gDNA that served as material.

The CDR3 spans 16 residues. Trimming stripped 0 bases from V and 2 bases from J, with 14 bases between. Germline V CDR1 and CDR2: SEHNR, FQNEAQ (reference sequence). Per the original data handling: Cell counts per sample came from amplifying reference gene primers. This table comes from immunoSEQ multiplex PCR, and its TCRdb copy is limited to in-frame clones, with some not included. D and trimming were read from the DNA, whereas the V and J calls and clone size are those reported in that table. This sample yields 180,000 or so clones, of which about 89% are seen a single time; 2.5% belongs to the top ten.

The receptor comes from a man aged 40-49 years with active or convalescent COVID-19. Material: peripheral blood. V gene TRBV7-9 combines with J gene TRBJ2-7; possible D gene TRBD1, 6 bases. The CDR3 DNA reads TGTGCCAGCAGCTTAGCTGGGCAGGGGACACCCTACGAGCAGTACTTC. It yields the protein CASSLAGQGTPYEQYF.